These T cell receptor beta chains were read from a single sample in a study of blood T cell repertoires in COVID-19. Sequencing was performed with immunoSEQ multiplex PCR; in TCRdb, only in-frame clones are kept and a portion is missing. This sample yields 72,000 or so clones, of which about nine tenths are seen a single time; around 14% belongs to the top ten. Sample: peripheral blood. Source of these receptors: a woman between 55 and 75 years old with acute or convalescent COVID-19. Each CDR3 is given with its conserved first and last residue. A D gene is named only where the DNA matches it firmly. Clone size is shown for a subset of rows, as once, few, many or a class of expanded clone.

d_call: TRBD2; j_call: TRBJ2-3; clone_size: .; v_call: TRBV5-1; cdr3_nt: TGCGCCAGCCGTGACTATGCGGGGGACACAGATACGCAGTATTTT; cdr3_aa: CASRDYAGDTDTQYF
d_call: TRBD2; j_call: TRBJ2-6; clone_size: once; v_call: TRBV7-8; cdr3_nt: TGTGCCAGCAGCTTAGAATATCTCGGGGGGGCGACCGGGGCCAACGTCCTGACTTTC; cdr3_aa: CASSLEYLGGATGANVLTF
d_call: TRBD2; j_call: TRBJ2-5; clone_size: .; v_call: TRBV7-9; cdr3_nt: TGTGCCAGCAGCTCCCCACTAGCGCGGGAGACCCAGTACTTC; cdr3_aa: CASSSPLARETQYF
d_call: TRBD1; j_call: TRBJ1-1; clone_size: .; v_call: TRBV19; cdr3_nt: TGTGCCAGTAGAAGACAGGGGGCGAAGAACACTGAAGCTTTCTTT; cdr3_aa: CASRRQGAKNTEAFF
d_call: .; j_call: TRBJ1-1; clone_size: .; v_call: TRBV5-1; cdr3_nt: TGCGCCAGCAGCTTGTTCCAGGGTGACACTGAAGCTTTCTTT; cdr3_aa: CASSLFQGDTEAFF
d_call: TRBD1; j_call: TRBJ1-2; clone_size: .; v_call: TRBV27; cdr3_nt: TGTGCCAGCAGTCCGACGGACAGGATGTTAGGCTACACCTTC; cdr3_aa: CASSPTDRMLGYTF
d_call: .; j_call: TRBJ1-5; clone_size: .; v_call: TRBV6-5; cdr3_nt: TGTGCCAGCAGGGAGGCCGCAGCGGGACAGCCCCAGCATTTT; cdr3_aa: CASREAAAGQPQHF
d_call: .; j_call: TRBJ2-7; clone_size: once; v_call: TRBV5-8; cdr3_nt: TGTGCCAGCAGCTTGGCTGGGGCAGCCTACGAGCAGTACTTC; cdr3_aa: CASSLAGAAYEQYF
d_call: .; j_call: TRBJ2-3; clone_size: .; v_call: TRBV2; cdr3_nt: TGTGCCAGCAGTGAACTAGTCCCAGATACGCAGTATTTT; cdr3_aa: CASSELVPDTQYF
d_call: TRBD1; j_call: TRBJ1-2; clone_size: .; v_call: TRBV7-9; cdr3_nt: TGTGCCAGCAGCGTTACAGGGGGCGGCTATGGCTACACCTTC; cdr3_aa: CASSVTGGGYGYTF
d_call: TRBD2; j_call: TRBJ2-3; clone_size: .; v_call: TRBV6-4; cdr3_nt: TGTGCCAGCAAGCCGGGACTAGAAGCAGATACGCAGTATTTT; cdr3_aa: CASKPGLEADTQYF
d_call: TRBD2; j_call: TRBJ2-7; clone_size: few; v_call: TRBV7-2; cdr3_nt: TGTGCCAGCAGCTTATTAGCGGGGATCCCCTACGAGCAGTACTTC; cdr3_aa: CASSLLAGIPYEQYF
d_call: .; j_call: TRBJ1-1; clone_size: .; v_call: TRBV27; cdr3_nt: TGTGCCAGCATCAAGAACACTGAAGCTTTCTTT; cdr3_aa: CASIKNTEAFF
d_call: .; j_call: TRBJ1-3; clone_size: .; v_call: TRBV7-3; cdr3_nt: TGTGCCAGCAGCCCGGGGGGAAACACCATATATTTT; cdr3_aa: CASSPGGNTIYF
d_call: TRBD1; j_call: TRBJ1-2; clone_size: .; v_call: TRBV3-1/TRBV3-2; cdr3_nt: TGTGCCAGCAGCCAAGGTTACAGGGGCTGGCGAATAGGAGGCTACACCTTC; cdr3_aa: CASSQGYRGWRIGGYTF
d_call: .; j_call: TRBJ1-2; clone_size: .; v_call: TRBV6-5; cdr3_nt: TGTGCCAGCTTGGGCATCTATGGCTACACCTTC; cdr3_aa: CASLGIYGYTF
d_call: .; j_call: TRBJ1-2; clone_size: .; v_call: TRBV19; cdr3_nt: TGTGCCAGTAGTAACGACAGAGTCTATGGCTACACCTTC; cdr3_aa: CASSNDRVYGYTF
d_call: .; j_call: TRBJ1-1; clone_size: .; v_call: TRBV7-9; cdr3_nt: TGTGCCAGCAGCTTAGATTCCTTAGGGGCCACTGAAGCTTTCTTT; cdr3_aa: CASSLDSLGATEAFF
d_call: .; j_call: TRBJ1-4; clone_size: .; v_call: TRBV6-6; cdr3_nt: TGTGCCAGCAGTTACCGTGGGGCGGTTGGTGAAAAACTGTTTTTT; cdr3_aa: CASSYRGAVGEKLFF
d_call: TRBD1; j_call: TRBJ2-2; clone_size: .; v_call: TRBV5-1; cdr3_nt: TGCGCCAGCACGGGACAGGGGATCACCGGGGAGCTGTTTTTT; cdr3_aa: CASTGQGITGELFF
d_call: TRBD1; j_call: TRBJ1-6; clone_size: few; v_call: TRBV27; cdr3_nt: TGTGCCAGCAGTGGATGGGGGAAACAGGGGATAGGGTCCTATAATTCACCCCTCCACTTT; cdr3_aa: CASSGWGKQGIGSYNSPLHF
d_call: TRBD1; j_call: TRBJ2-3; clone_size: .; v_call: TRBV28; cdr3_nt: TGTGCCAGCAGTCACCGGGGGACAGGGGTTGCAGATACGCAGTATTTT; cdr3_aa: CASSHRGTGVADTQYF